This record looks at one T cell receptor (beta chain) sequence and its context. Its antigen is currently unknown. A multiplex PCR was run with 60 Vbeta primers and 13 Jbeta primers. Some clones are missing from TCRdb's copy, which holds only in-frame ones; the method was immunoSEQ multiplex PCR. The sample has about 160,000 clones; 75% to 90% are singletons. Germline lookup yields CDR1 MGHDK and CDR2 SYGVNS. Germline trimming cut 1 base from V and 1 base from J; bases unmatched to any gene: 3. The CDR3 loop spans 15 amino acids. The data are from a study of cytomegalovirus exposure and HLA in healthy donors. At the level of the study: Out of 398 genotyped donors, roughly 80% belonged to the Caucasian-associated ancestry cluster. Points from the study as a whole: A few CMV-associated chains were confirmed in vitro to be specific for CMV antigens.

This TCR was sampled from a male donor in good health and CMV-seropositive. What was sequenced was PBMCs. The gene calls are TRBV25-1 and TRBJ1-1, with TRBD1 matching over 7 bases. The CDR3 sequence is CASSELTGKNTEAFF. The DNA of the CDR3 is TGTGCCAGCAGTGAATTGACAGGGAAGAACACTGAAGCTTTCTTT.